The 25 T cell receptor beta chains in this list originate from one sample, sequenced in a study of blood T cell repertoires in COVID-19 (dated by TCRdb to the early 2020s). Libraries were constructed by the immunoSEQ multiplex PCR assay. In TCRdb, the immuneACCESS table is reduced to in-frame sequences with V and J assigned. These tables do not hold every clone; where another copy was compared, an unresolved V gene accounts for under half, and the others remain unexplained. The sample contains more than 200,000 clones, 88% of them found a single time. The ten largest clonotypes hold 3% to 4% of the sample. Sequenced: PBMCs or T cells enriched from blood (not recorded which). The receptors were gathered from a woman in her 30s who had been exposed to COVID-19.

This clone was found once. CDR3 in DNA: TGTGCCAGTAGTACCCCTCCAAGAGTCCAAGCTTTCTTT. Translating gives CASSTPPRVQAFF. V usage is TRBV19 and J usage is TRBJ1-1; D is undetermined. The CDR3 runs to 13 residues. CDR1 and CDR2 from the germline V gene are LNHDA and SQIVND (reference sequence). V was shortened by 4 bases and J by 9 bases, with 15 bases between the two germline ends.

The chain employs TRBV9 and TRBJ2-1; D possibly corresponds to TRBD2 (7 bases). Trimming pared 0 bases from V and 5 bases from J, leaving 15 bases between. The CDR3 has 16 amino acids. The germline V gene has CDR1 SGDLS and CDR2 YYNGEE. CDR3 in amino acids: CASSVEGGRGHNEQFF. CDR3 nucleotides: TGTGCCAGCAGCGTAGAGGGGGGGAGAGGCCACAATGAGCAGTTCTTC. Filled out from reference TRBV9 and TRBJ2-1, the complete variable domain reads DSGVTQTPKHLITATGQRVTLRCSPRSGDLSVYWYQQSLDQGLQFLIQYYNGEERAKGNILERFSAQQFPDLHSELNLSSLELGDSALYFCASSVEGGRGHNEQFFGPGTRLTVL.

The gene calls are TRBV9 and TRBJ2-6; TRBD1 aligns across 9 bases. In germline, CDR1 is SGDLS, CDR2 YYNGEE. This CDR3 has 18 amino acids. After removal of 0 bases from V and 0 bases from J, the junction contained 4 bases not matched to a gene. CDR3 protein: CASSVDRQGVSGANVLTF. CDR3 DNA sequence: TGTGCCAGCAGCGTAGATCGACAGGGGGTCTCTGGGGCCAACGTCCTGACTTTC.

The rearrangement joins TRBV11-3 to TRBJ2-7; TRBD1 agrees at 9 bases. Germline lookup yields CDR1 SGHNT and CDR2 YENEEA. CDR3 length equals 13 residues. The J segment lost 3 bases and the V segment lost 5 bases, leaving 2 bases of the junction unmatched. The CDR3 protein is CASSPDRGYEQYF. The CDR3 coding sequence is TGTGCCAGCAGCCCGGACAGGGGCTACGAGCAGTACTTC.

This chain joins TRBV19 and TRBJ1-1; possible D gene TRBD1, 6 bases. The CDR3 is 14 amino acids. Per germline, CDR1 LNHDA and CDR2 SQIVND (reference sequence). V lost 5 bases to trimming and J lost 1 base, with 11 bases between them. This chain's CDR3 is CASSADSRNTEAFF. In DNA form, the CDR3 reads TGTGCCAGTAGTGCGGACAGTCGGAACACTGAAGCTTTCTTT.

CDR3 residues: CASSSRDRIKKINYGYTF. CDR3 nucleotides: TGTGCCAGCAGCTCCCGGGATCGAATCAAAAAAATTAACTATGGCTACACCTTC. The V and J genes are TRBV11-3 and TRBJ1-2; no clear D. From germline, CDR1 is SGHNT and CDR2 YENEEA. The CDR3 extends over 18 amino acids. The ends were cut back, 4 bases at V and 1 base at J, with 22 bases in the middle.

The genes are TRBV10-3 and TRBJ1-1; the match to TRBD1 covers 7 bases. Germline V CDR1 and CDR2: ENHRY, SYGVKD. The CDR3 runs 14 residues. The J segment lost 8 bases and the V segment lost 10 bases, leaving 16 bases of the junction unmatched. DNA of the CDR3: TGTGCCACCACAGGGGCAGGGGCTAGCCGCGAAGCTTTCTTT. Its translation: CATTGAGASREAFF.

This chain joins TRBV29-1 and TRBJ1-1; D is unclear. CDR1 and CDR2 (germline): SQVTM, ANQGSEA. The CDR3 runs to 15 residues. V lost 4 bases, J lost 0 bases, and 15 bases lay in between. The CDR3 DNA follows: TGCAGCGTTGTTCGGGTCGGGGATCTGAACACTGAAGCTTTCTTT. Amino acids: CSVVRVGDLNTEAFF.

The rearrangement links TRBV7-9 to TRBJ2-3; 8 nucleotides line up with TRBD1. Germline values: CDR1 SEHNR, CDR2 FQNEAQ (reference sequence). CDR3 length: 15 amino acids. V gave up 5 bases and J gave up 2 bases; unmatched junction bases: 6. The CDR3 loop is CASSVDRGNTDTQYF. The CDR3 nucleotides are TGTGCCAGCAGCGTAGACAGGGGAAACACAGATACGCAGTATTTT.

This sequence joins TRBV4-1 and TRBJ1-1; D gene uncertain. V lost 3 bases and J lost 1, with 21 bases in between. Germline V gives CDR1 MGHRA, CDR2 YSYEKL. The CDR3 loop spans 18 amino acids. CDR3 bases: TGCGCCAGCAGCCAGGAAAGAGCGCTAGCGGTGGCGAACACTGAAGCTTTCTTT. Amino acids: CASSQERALAVANTEAFF.

The V call is TRBV11-2, the J call TRBJ1-4; 7 nucleotides align to TRBD1. The CDR3 is 14 amino acids. Germline-derived CDR1 and CDR2 are SGHAT and FQNNGV. J gave up 8 bases and V 5 bases, and 8 bases lay outside the gene matches. Here the CDR3 reads CASSKRQGDEKLFF. The CDR3 region has the DNA TGTGCCAGCAGCAAAAGACAGGGAGACGAAAAACTGTTTTTT.

The V and J genes are TRBV12-5 and TRBJ1-4, with D hard to call. Germline CDR1 and CDR2: LGHNT and FRNRAP. This CDR3 contains 16 residues. Trimming left V 5 bases short and J 0 bases short, with 13 bases between. The CDR3 DNA sequence: TGTGCTAGTGGTCCCGGAGTCGGGGCAACTAATGAAAAACTGTTTTTT. Amino acid sequence: CASGPGVGATNEKLFF.

The rearrangement uses TRBV12-5 and TRBJ1-2, with D possibly matching TRBD1 (6 bases). CDR3 size: 13 residues. Trimming removed 2 bases from V and 8 bases from J, with 12 bases in between. CDR1 is LGHNT and CDR2 is FRNRAP in the germline V gene. The chain's CDR3 is CASGLKGDWGYTF. CDR3 in DNA: TGTGCTAGTGGTTTGAAGGGGGATTGGGGCTACACCTTC.

The chain joins TRBV6-5 to TRBJ2-7, with 9 bases matching TRBD1. This CDR3 spans 15 amino acids. After removal of 6 bases from V and 5 bases from J, the junction contained 11 bases not matched to a gene. The V gene's germline CDR1 is MNHEY and CDR2 SVGAGI. The CDR3 loop is CASSQPTTGGHEQYF. The CDR3 region has the DNA TGTGCCAGCAGCCAGCCAACGACAGGGGGGCACGAGCAGTACTTC.

This chain uses TRBV2 with TRBJ1-1; D is uncertain. Germline V CDR1 and CDR2: SNHLY, FYNNEI. There are 13 residues in the CDR3. V dropped 3 bases and J dropped 0 bases, with 5 bases sitting between them. The CDR3 nucleotides read TGTGCCAGCAGTGACGAGTTGAACACTGAAGCTTTCTTT. It codes for CASSDELNTEAFF.

J is TRBJ2-3 and V is TRBV25-1; 8 bases fit TRBD2. V lost 4 bases to trimming and J lost 4 bases; unmatched junction nucleotides: 7. The CDR3 spans 15 residues. The germline CDR1 and CDR2 sequences are MGHDK and SYGVNS. CDR3 sequence reads: CASSVRREVADTQYF. The CDR3 bases are TGTGCCAGCAGTGTTCGGCGGGAGGTGGCAGATACGCAGTATTTT. Variable domain in full (rest from reference TRBV25-1 and TRBJ2-3): EADIYQTPRYLVIGTGKKITLECSQTMGHDKMYWYQQDPGMELHLIHYSYGVNSTEKGDLSSESTVSRIRTEHFPLTLESARPSHTSQYLCASSVRREVADTQYFGPGTRLTVL.

For the CDR3, the DNA is TGTGCCAGCAGTTTTCAGGGGATGAACACTGAAGCTTTCTTT. It is translated as CASSFQGMNTEAFF. The V gene is TRBV28, the J gene TRBJ1-1, with D tentatively TRBD1 (6 bases). CDR3 length equals 14 residues. Trimming took 3 bases from V and 0 from J, leaving 8 bases between them. Germline values: CDR1 MDHEN, CDR2 SYDVKM.

This rearrangement joins TRBV9 to TRBJ1-3; 7 bases fit TRBD1. V was clipped by 3 bases and J by 0 bases; unmatched bases: 9. This CDR3 is built from 17 residues. CDR1 SGDLS and CDR2 YYNGEE come from the germline V gene. The CDR3 bases are TGTGCCAGCAGCGCACTACAGGGGCCTAGCTCTGGAAACACCATATATTTT. Translating gives CASSALQGPSSGNTIYF.

CDR3 region: CASSRVPGQGRGTEAFF. Written as DNA, the CDR3 is TGTGCCAGCAGCCGAGTCCCGGGACAGGGGCGAGGGACTGAAGCTTTCTTT. V and J are TRBV5-4 and TRBJ1-1, with TRBD1 matching over 10 bases. The CDR3 loop spans 17 amino acids. The germline CDR1 and CDR2 sequences are SGHNT and YYREEE (reference sequence). V lost 4 bases to trimming and J lost 5 bases; unmatched junction nucleotides: 14.

The chain links TRBV29-1 to TRBJ1-2, with a tentative D call TRBD1 (5 bases). Per the germline V gene, CDR1 is SQVTM and CDR2 is ANQGSEA. The CDR3 contains 13 residues. V lost 4 bases, J lost 3 bases, and 12 bases lay in between. The CDR3 DNA follows: TGCAGCGTTGCGGCCAGGGTCGACTATGGCTACACCTTC. Its protein product is CSVAARVDYGYTF.

This chain joins TRBV14 and TRBJ2-7; D is ambiguous. The CDR3 contains 14 residues. Per germline, CDR1 SGHDN and CDR2 FVKESK. V was cut by 1 base and J by 2 bases, with 9 bases left in between. CDR3 DNA: TGTGCCAGCAGCCAAGTTGATAGCCCCTACGAGCAGTACTTC. Translating gives CASSQVDSPYEQYF. The full variable domain, rest sourced from reference TRBV14 and TRBJ2-7, is EAGVTQFPSHSVIEKGQTVTLRCDPISGHDNLYWYRRVMGKEIKFLLHFVKESKQDESGMPNNRFLAERTGGTYSTLKVQPAELEDSGVYFCASSQVDSPYEQYFGPGTRLTVT.

The table lists this clone with a few counts. This chain links TRBV5-1 with TRBJ2-7; maybe TRBD1 (6 bases). The germline V gene encodes CDR1 SGHRS and CDR2 YFSETQ. The CDR3 covers 16 residues. V lost 1 base, J lost 1 base, and 15 bases lay in between. The DNA for the CDR3 is TGCGCCAGCAGCTTGTCTACAGGGCCTACTTCCTACGAGCAGTACTTC. Amino acid sequence: CASSLSTGPTSYEQYF.

This sequence joins TRBV4-1 and TRBJ2-7; TRBD1 agrees at 10 bases. The CDR3 has 19 residues. Trimming removed 0 bases from V and 2 bases from J; junction bases left unmatched: 13. CDR1 and CDR2 from the germline V gene are MGHRA and YSYEKL. The CDR3 DNA sequence: TGCGCCAGCAGCCAAGATTACCACACTCCGGGACAGGGGACCTACGAGCAGTACTTC. Protein: CASSQDYHTPGQGTYEQYF.

The chain couples TRBV30 to TRBJ2-7; 8 bases are shared with TRBD2. CDR1 is GTSNPN and CDR2 is SVGIG in the germline V gene (reference sequence). This CDR3 has 11 residues. V was pared by 6 bases and J by 3 bases, with 1 base of the junction left unmatched. The chain's CDR3 is CACRGGYEQYF. As DNA, the CDR3 is TGTGCCTGCCGGGGGGGCTACGAGCAGTACTTC.

The genes are TRBV15 and TRBJ1-1; 8 bases match TRBD1. CDR3 length: 17 amino acids. V dropped 0 bases and J dropped 0; count of bases not matched to a gene: 6. In germline, CDR1 is LNHNV, CDR2 YYDKDF (reference sequence). The CDR3 DNA reads as TGTGCCACCAGCAGAGACTGGACAGGGCCCATGAACACTGAAGCTTTCTTT. Translation: CATSRDWTGPMNTEAFF.